This record looks at one T cell receptor (beta chain) sequence and its context. Its target is unknown. V was pared by 10 bases and J by 2 bases, with 15 bases between. The CDR3 spans 14 residues. CDR1 and CDR2 from the germline V gene are MDHEN and SYDVKM. The protocol was immunoSEQ multiplex PCR, while the TCRdb copy is restricted to in-frame clones and leaves out a portion. The sample includes about 130,000 clones, 85% of them seen just once. This entry is derived from a study of T cell responses to AZD1222 COVID-19 vaccine. General observations from the study: Sampling captured repertoires only after the peak T cell response. Just a handful of people given AZD1222 tested seropositive at baseline. Spike was spanned by vaccine-associated CD4 TCRs, with dominance at 160-218 and 743-854.

The clonotype comes from an adult who received the AZD1222 COVID-19 vaccine. The specimen was peripheral blood, collected 28 days after the second AZD1222 dose. This chain uses TRBV28 with TRBJ1-3; D may be TRBD1 (5 bases). The CDR3 DNA reads as TGTGCCACCGGAGCGGGGGGGACTGGAAACACCATATATTTT. Encoded protein: CATGAGGTGNTIYF.